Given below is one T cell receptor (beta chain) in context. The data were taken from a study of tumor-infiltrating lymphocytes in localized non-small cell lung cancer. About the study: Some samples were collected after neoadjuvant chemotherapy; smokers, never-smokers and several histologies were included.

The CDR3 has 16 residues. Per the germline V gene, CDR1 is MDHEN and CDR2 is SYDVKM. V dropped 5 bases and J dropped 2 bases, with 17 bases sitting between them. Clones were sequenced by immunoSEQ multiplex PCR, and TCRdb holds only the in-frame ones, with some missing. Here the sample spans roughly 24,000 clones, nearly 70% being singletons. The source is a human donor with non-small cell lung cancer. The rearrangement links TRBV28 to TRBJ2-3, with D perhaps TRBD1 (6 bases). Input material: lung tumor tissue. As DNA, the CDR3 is TGTGCCAGCAGTCAGGACCCTACAGGGTTCACAGATACGCAGTATTTT. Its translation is CASSQDPTGFTDTQYF.